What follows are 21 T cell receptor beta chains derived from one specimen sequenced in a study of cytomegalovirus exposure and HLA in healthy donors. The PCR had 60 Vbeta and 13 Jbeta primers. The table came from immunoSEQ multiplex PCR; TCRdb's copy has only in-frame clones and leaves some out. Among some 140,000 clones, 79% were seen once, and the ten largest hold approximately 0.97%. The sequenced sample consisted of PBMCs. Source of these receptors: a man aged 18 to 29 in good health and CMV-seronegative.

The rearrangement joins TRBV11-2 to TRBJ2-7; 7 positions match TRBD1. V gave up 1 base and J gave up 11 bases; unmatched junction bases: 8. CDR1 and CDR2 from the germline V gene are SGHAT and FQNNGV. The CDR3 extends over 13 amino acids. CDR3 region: CASSLGPRGREYF. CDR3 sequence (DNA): TGTGCCAGCAGCTTAGGCCCAAGGGGGCGCGAGTACTTC.

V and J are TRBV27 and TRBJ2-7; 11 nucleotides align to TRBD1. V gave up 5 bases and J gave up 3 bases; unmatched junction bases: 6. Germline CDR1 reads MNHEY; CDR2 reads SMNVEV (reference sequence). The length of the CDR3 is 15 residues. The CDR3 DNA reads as TGTGCCAGCAGTCCGCGGGACAGGGGGAGCTACGAGCAGTACTTC. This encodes CASSPRDRGSYEQYF.

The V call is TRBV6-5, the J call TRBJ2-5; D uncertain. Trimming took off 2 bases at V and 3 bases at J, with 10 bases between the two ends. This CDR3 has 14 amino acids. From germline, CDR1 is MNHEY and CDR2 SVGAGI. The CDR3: CASSYGRLEETQYF. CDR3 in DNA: TGTGCCAGCAGTTACGGCAGGTTAGAAGAGACCCAGTACTTC.

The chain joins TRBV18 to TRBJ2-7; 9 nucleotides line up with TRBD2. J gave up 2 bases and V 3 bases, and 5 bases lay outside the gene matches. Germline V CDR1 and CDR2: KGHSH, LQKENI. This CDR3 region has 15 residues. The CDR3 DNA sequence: TGTGCCAGCTCACCGGAGAGCGGGAGGACCTACGAGCAGTACTTC. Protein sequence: CASSPESGRTYEQYF.

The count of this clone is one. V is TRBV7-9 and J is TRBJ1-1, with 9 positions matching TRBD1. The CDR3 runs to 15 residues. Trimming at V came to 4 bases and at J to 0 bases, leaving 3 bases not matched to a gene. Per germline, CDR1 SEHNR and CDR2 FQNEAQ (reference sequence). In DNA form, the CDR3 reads TGTGCCAGCAGCTCTTGGACAGGGGTGAACACTGAAGCTTTCTTT. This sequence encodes CASSSWTGVNTEAFF.

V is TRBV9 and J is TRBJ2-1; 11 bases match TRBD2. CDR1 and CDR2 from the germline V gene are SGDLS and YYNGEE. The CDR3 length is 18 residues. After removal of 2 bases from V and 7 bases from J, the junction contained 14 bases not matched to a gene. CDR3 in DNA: TGTGCCAGCAGCGTCTCAGGGGTAGCGGGGGGGCCAGGGAATGAGCAGTTCTTC. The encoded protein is CASSVSGVAGGPGNEQFF.

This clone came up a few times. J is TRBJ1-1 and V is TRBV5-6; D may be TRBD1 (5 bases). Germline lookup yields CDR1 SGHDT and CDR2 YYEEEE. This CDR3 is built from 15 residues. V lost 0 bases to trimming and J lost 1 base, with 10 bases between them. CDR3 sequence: CASSLVAGWNTEAFF. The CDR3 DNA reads TGTGCCAGCAGCTTGGTTGCAGGGTGGAACACTGAAGCTTTCTTT.

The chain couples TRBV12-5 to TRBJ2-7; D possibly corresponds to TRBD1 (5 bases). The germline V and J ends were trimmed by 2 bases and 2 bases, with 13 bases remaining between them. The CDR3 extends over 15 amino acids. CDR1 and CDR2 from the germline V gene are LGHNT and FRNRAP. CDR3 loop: CASGLTTRVPYEQYF. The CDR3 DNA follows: TGTGCTAGTGGTTTGACAACCAGGGTCCCCTACGAGCAGTACTTC.

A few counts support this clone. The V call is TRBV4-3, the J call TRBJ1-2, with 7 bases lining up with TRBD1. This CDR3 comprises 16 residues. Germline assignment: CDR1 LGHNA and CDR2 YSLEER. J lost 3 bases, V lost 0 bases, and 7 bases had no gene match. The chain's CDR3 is CASSQESHRGDYGYTF. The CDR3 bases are TGCGCCAGCAGCCAAGAGAGCCACAGGGGAGACTATGGCTACACCTTC.

CDR3 DNA sequence: TGTGCCAGCAGTGGAGGATTGACCGACGCTAGCTCCTATAATTCACCCCTCCACTTT. Its protein is CASSGGLTDASSYNSPLHF. J is TRBJ1-6 and V is TRBV6-1, with D uncertain. This CDR3 has 19 residues. Germline CDR1 reads MNHNS; CDR2 reads SASEGT. The V end lost 4 bases, the J end lost 0 bases, and 19 bases lay between the germline ends.

This CDR3 is CASSPNFPDRENGYTF. For the CDR3, the DNA is TGTGCCAGCAGCCCCAACTTCCCGGACAGGGAGAATGGCTACACCTTC. The J gene is TRBJ1-2, the V gene TRBV7-9, with TRBD1 matching over 8 bases. The CDR3 sequence is 16 residues long. CDR1 SEHNR and CDR2 FQNEAQ come from the germline V gene (reference sequence). The J segment lost 6 bases and the V segment lost 5 bases, leaving 14 bases of the junction unmatched.

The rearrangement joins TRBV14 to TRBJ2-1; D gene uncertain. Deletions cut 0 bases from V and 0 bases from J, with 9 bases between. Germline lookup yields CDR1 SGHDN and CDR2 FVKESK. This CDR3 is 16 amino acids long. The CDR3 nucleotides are TGTGCCAGCAGCCAAGATCCCGGGTTCTCCTACAATGAGCAGTTCTTC. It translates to CASSQDPGFSYNEQFF.

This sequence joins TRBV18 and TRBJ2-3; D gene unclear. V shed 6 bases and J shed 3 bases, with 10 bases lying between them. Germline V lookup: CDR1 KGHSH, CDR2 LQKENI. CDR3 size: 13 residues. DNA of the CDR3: TGTGCCAGCTCCCTGCGAGAAACAGATACGCAGTATTTT. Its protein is CASSLRETDTQYF.

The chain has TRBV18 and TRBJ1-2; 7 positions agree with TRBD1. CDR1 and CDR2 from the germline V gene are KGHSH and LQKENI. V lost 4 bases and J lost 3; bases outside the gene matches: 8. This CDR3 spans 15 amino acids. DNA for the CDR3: TGTGCCAGCTCACTTGAACAGGGGCCCTACTATGGCTACACCTTC. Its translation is CASSLEQGPYYGYTF.

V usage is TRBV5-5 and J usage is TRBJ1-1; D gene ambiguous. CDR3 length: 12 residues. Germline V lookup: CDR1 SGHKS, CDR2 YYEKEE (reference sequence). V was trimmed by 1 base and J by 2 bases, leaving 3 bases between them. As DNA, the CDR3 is TGTGCCAGCAGCTTGCTCAACACTGAAGCTTTCTTT. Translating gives CASSLLNTEAFF.

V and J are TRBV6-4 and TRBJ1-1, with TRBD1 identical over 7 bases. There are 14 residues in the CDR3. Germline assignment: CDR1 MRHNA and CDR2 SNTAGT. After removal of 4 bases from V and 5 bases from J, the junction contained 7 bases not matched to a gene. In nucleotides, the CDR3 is TGTGCCAGCAGTGTCACACAGGGGAGTACTGAAGCTTTCTTT. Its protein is CASSVTQGSTEAFF.

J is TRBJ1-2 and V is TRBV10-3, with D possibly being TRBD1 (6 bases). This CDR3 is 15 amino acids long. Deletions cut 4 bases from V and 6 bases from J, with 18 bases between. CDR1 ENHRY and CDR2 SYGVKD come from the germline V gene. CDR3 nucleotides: TGTGCCATCAGTGGGAAAGGTGGACAGAAGGATGGCTACACCTTC. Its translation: CAISGKGGQKDGYTF.

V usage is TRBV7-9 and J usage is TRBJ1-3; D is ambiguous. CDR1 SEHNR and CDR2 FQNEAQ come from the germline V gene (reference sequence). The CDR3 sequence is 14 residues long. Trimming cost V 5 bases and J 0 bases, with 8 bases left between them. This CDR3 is CASSLQLSGNTIYF. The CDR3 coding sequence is TGTGCCAGCAGCCTACAGCTCTCTGGAAACACCATATATTTT.

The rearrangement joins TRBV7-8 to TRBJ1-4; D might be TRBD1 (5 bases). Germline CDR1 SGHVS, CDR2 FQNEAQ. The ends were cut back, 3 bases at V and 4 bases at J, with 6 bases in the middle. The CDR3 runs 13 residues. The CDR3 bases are TGTGCCAGCAGCTTGGGGCTTAATGAAAAACTGTTTTTT. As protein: CASSLGLNEKLFF.

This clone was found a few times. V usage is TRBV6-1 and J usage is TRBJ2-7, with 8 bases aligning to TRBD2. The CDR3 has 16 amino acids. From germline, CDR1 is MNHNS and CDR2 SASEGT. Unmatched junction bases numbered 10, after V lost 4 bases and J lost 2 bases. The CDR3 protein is CASSGLARRYAYEQYF. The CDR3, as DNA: TGTGCCAGCAGTGGACTAGCGCGGAGATACGCCTACGAGCAGTACTTC.

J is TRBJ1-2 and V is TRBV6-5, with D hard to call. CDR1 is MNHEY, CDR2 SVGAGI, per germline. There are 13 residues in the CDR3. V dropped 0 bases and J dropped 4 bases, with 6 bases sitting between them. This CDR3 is CASSYSTAYGYTF. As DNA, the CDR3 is TGTGCCAGCAGTTACTCAACAGCCTATGGCTACACCTTC.